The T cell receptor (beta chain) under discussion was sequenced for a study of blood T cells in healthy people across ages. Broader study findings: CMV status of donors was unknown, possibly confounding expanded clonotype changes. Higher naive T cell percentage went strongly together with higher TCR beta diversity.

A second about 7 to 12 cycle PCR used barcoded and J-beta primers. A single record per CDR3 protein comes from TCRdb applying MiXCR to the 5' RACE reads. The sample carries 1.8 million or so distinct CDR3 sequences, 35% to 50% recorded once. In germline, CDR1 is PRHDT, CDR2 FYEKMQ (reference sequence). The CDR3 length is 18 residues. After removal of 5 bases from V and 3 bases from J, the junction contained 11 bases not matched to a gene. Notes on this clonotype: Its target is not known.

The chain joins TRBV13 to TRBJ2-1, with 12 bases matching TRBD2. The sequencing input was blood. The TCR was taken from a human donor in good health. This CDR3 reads CASSPHWTSGTLYNEQFF. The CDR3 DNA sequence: TGTGCCAGCAGCCCCCACTGGACTAGCGGGACACTCTACAATGAGCAGTTCTTC.